The source of this TCR beta chain is a study of T cell responses to AZD1222 COVID-19 vaccine. The table came from immunoSEQ multiplex PCR; TCRdb's copy has only in-frame clones and leaves some out. Among 140,000 to 150,000 clones listed, about 88% were seen once. The CDR3 spans 15 residues. Trimming stripped 4 bases from V and 4 bases from J, with 15 bases between. Germline assignment: CDR1 SGHTA and CDR2 FQGTGA. This receptor was obtained from an adult in good health. This chain links TRBV7-3 with TRBJ2-3; possible D gene TRBD2, 5 bases. Sequenced material: peripheral blood, taken on day 0 of AZD1222 vaccination. As DNA, the CDR3 is TGTGCCAGCAGCTCCAAAGGTCTAGCTGCAGATACGCAGTATTTT. Translation gives CASSSKGLAADTQYF.